This TCR beta chain appears in the sequencing data of a study of identical twins. With 7 bases clipped from V and 0 bases from J, the junction kept 14 bases outside the gene matches. This CDR3 is built from 18 residues. CDR1 and CDR2 from the germline V gene are LGHNT and FRNRAP. MiXCR was run by TCRdb on the 5' RACE reads, yielding one entry per CDR3 protein. The sample comprises fewer than 500,000 distinct CDR3 sequences, around 15% of which are singletons, and approximately 0.98% rests with the top ten. This clonotype was seen more than once but under ten times. The antigen is not known. Study outcomes and limitations: Twin sharing of out-of-frame TCR alpha was underestimated by models in monozygotic pairs.

The same data also contributed to another study, on yellow fever vaccine responses in identical twins.

The sequenced sample consisted of CD4+ T cells sorted from blood. This clonotype originated in a woman aged 18-29 years in good health. The chain has TRBV12-5 and TRBJ2-1; 8 positions agree with TRBD1. The CDR3 nucleotides are TGTGCTAGTGCCCCCGCCTATAAGGACAGGGCCTCCTACAATGAGCAGTTCTTC. It is translated as CASAPAYKDRASYNEQFF.